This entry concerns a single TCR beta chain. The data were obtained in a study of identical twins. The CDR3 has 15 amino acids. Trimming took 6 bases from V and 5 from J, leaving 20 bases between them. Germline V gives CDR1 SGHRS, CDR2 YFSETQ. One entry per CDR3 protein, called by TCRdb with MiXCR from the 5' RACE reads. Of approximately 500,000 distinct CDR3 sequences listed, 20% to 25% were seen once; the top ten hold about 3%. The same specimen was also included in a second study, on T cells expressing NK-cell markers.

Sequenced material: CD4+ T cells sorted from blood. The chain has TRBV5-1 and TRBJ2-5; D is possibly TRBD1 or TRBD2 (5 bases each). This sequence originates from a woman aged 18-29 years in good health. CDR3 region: CASNAWDRRTETQYF. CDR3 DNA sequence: TGCGCCAGCAACGCCTGGGACCGACGGACGGAGACCCAGTACTTC.